A single sample gave rise to the 9 T cell receptor beta chains below, sequenced in a study of OX40 agonist ivuxolimab in advanced cancers. The method was immunoSEQ multiplex PCR; TCRdb's version includes in-frame clones alone and lacks a portion of them. The sample shows about 76,000 clones, approximately 85% of them seen only once. The sample consisted of CD4+ or CD8+ T cells sorted from blood, taken in a trial of the OX40 agonist ivuxolimab. These receptors all stem from an adult with an advanced solid tumor such as melanoma, head and neck, liver or kidney cancer.

This clone was counted between two and nine times. This chain uses TRBV7-2 with TRBJ2-5; 9 nucleotides match TRBD2. V shed 8 bases and J 4 bases; nucleotides not matched to a gene: 8. Germline CDR1 is SGHTA and CDR2 is FQGNSA. This CDR3 spans 14 amino acids. The CDR3 loop reads CASSAAGGLETQYF. CDR3 DNA sequence: TGTGCCAGCTCGGCGGCGGGGGGGCTAGAGACCCAGTACTTC.

The chain employs TRBV5-4 and TRBJ1-2; maybe TRBD1 (5 bases). Germline V gene data show CDR1 as SGHNT and CDR2 as YYREEE (reference sequence). CDR3 length: 14 amino acids. With 4 bases removed from V and 4 bases from J, the gap between germline ends came to 14 bases. The CDR3 reads CASSTGPEGYGYTF. CDR3 bases: TGTGCCAGCAGCACGGGGCCGGAGGGCTATGGCTACACCTTC.

The V and J genes are TRBV5-4 and TRBJ1-2; the D is unclear. Germline assignment: CDR1 SGHNT and CDR2 YYREEE (reference sequence). Trimming took 0 bases from V and 2 from J, leaving 11 bases between them. The CDR3 is made up of 15 amino acids. The DNA for the CDR3 is TGTGCCAGCAGCTTGGATCCACGGCTGAACTATGGCTACACCTTC. Translating gives CASSLDPRLNYGYTF.

The chain couples TRBV25-1 to TRBJ1-3, with D uncertain. Looked up from germline, CDR1 is MGHDK and CDR2 is SYGVNS. The CDR3 sequence is 17 residues long. The V end lost 1 base, the J end lost 9 bases, and 22 bases lay between the germline ends. The DNA for the CDR3 is TGTGCCAGCAGTGAATTTCGACAAGATATAGTCTACAGCACCATATATTTT. This gives the protein CASSEFRQDIVYSTIYF.

The CDR3 loop is CASSKGGGHQATNEKLFF. CDR3 bases: TGTGCCAGCAGCAAAGGGGGGGGACACCAAGCAACTAATGAAAAACTGTTTTTT. The chain employs TRBV21-1 and TRBJ1-4. TRBV21-1 is designated a pseudogene. This CDR3 comprises 18 residues.

This clone was seen just once. The chain joins TRBV7-2 to TRBJ2-3; D may be TRBD2 (6 bases). Germline CDR1 and CDR2: SGHTA and FQGNSA. This CDR3 comprises 14 residues. The V and J ends lost 2 bases and 5 bases respectively, with 11 bases between them. The CDR3 protein is CASSLRGFGDTQYF. The DNA for the CDR3 is TGTGCCAGCAGCTTACGGGGGTTCGGAGATACGCAGTATTTT.

This clone was found a few times. The chain's CDR3 is CASSQDWTAAYEQYF. CDR3 nucleotide sequence: TGCGCCAGCAGCCAAGATTGGACAGCCGCCTACGAGCAGTACTTC. V and J are TRBV4-3 and TRBJ2-7, with D possibly matching TRBD1 (6 bases). Germline V gene data show CDR1 as LGHNA and CDR2 as YSLEER. V lost 0 bases to trimming and J lost 2 bases, with 11 bases between them. There are 15 residues in the CDR3.

The genes are TRBV6-6 and TRBJ2-3; D is perhaps TRBD2 (5 bases). The CDR3 totals 12 residues. Trimming cost V 6 bases and J 10 bases, with 14 bases left between them. The germline V gene has CDR1 MNHNY and CDR2 SVGAGI (reference sequence). The CDR3 loop reads CASSHTRAAQYF. The CDR3 nucleotides are TGTGCCAGCAGCCACACGAGGGCGGCGCAGTATTTT.

V and J are TRBV11-2 and TRBJ1-6; no definite D call. Germline-derived CDR1 and CDR2 are SGHAT and FQNNGV. The CDR3 is 16 residues long. V dropped 2 bases and J dropped 7 bases, with 15 bases sitting between them. The CDR3 DNA reads TGTGCCAGCAGCTTAAATGCGGGAGCCGGGAATTCACCCCTCCACTTT. This encodes CASSLNAGAGNSPLHF.